This TCR beta chain was sequenced for a study of T-cell memory formation after mild COVID-19. Study-wide results and limits: CD4+ clones that contracted lay mainly in CM and EM; CD8+ ones lay in EMRA.

Each CDR3 protein gets one entry after TCRdb re-called the 5' RACE reads with MiXCR. The sample lists about 350,000 distinct CDR3 sequences; roughly an eighth were seen once. The V gene end was trimmed by 0 bases and the J gene end by 6 bases; junction bases not matched to a gene: 4. The CDR3 extends over 14 amino acids. Germline lookup yields CDR1 SGHRS and CDR2 YFSETQ. The table lists this clonotype with a few counts. Its antigen is not identified. The rearrangement links TRBV5-1 to TRBJ1-1; 8 positions match TRBD1. This clonotype originated in a man aged 18 to 30 who had mild COVID-19 (a few samples of this study predate the infection). Cell type and time point are not known. Source material: PBMCs or a T cell subset sorted from them (not recorded which). In nucleotides, the CDR3 is TGCGCCAGCAGCTTGGATCCAGGGGGCTCTGAAGCTTTCTTT. Translated: CASSLDPGGSEAFF.